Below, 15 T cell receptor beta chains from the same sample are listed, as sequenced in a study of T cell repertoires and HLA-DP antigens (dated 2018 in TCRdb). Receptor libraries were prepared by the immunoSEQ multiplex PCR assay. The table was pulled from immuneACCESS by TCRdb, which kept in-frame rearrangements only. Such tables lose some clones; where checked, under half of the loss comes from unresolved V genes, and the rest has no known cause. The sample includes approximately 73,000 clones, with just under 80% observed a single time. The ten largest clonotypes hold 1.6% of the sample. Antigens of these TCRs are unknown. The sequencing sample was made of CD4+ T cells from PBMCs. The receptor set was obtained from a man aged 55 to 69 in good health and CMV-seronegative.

The CDR3 region has the DNA TGTGCCAGCAGCTACCGGGACAGGGGGCTGGGGACCCAGTACTTC. Amino acid sequence: CASSYRDRGLGTQYF. The chain carries TRBV5-4 and TRBJ2-5; TRBD1 matches at 12 bases. With V trimmed by 3 bases and J by 7 bases, 7 bases remained unmatched. Per the germline V gene, CDR1 is SGHNT and CDR2 is YYREEE (reference sequence). This CDR3 has 15 residues.

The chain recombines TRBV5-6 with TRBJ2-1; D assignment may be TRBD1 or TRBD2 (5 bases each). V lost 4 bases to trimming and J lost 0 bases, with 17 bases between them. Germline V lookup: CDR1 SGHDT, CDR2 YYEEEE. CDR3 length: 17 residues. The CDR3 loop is CASSPGRSLRSYNEQFF. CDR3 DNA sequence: TGTGCCAGCAGCCCGGGACGGAGCCTTCGCTCCTACAATGAGCAGTTCTTC.

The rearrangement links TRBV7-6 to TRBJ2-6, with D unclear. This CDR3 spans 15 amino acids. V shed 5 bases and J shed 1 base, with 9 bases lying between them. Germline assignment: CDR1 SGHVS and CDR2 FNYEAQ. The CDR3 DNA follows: TGTGCCAGCAGCCCGACAAGGTCTGGGGCCAACGTCCTGACTTTC. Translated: CASSPTRSGANVLTF.

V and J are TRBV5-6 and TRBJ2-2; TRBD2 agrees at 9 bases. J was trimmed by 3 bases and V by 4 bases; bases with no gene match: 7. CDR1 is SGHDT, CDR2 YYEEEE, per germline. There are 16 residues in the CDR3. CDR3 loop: CASSLIAGAHTGELFF. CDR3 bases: TGTGCCAGCAGCCTTATAGCGGGGGCCCACACCGGGGAGCTGTTTTTT.

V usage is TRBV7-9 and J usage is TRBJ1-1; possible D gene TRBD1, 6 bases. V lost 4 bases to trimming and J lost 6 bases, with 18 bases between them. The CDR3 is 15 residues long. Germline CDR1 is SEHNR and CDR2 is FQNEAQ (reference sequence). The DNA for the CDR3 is TGTGCCAGCAGCTGGGATGGGGGCGGGGAATCTGAAGCTTTCTTT. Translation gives CASSWDGGGESEAFF.

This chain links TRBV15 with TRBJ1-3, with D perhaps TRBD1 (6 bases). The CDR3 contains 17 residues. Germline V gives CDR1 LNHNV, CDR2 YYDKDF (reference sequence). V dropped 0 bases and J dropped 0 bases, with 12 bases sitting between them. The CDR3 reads CATSRDGGRLSGNTIYF. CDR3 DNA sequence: TGTGCCACCAGCAGAGACGGGGGGCGCCTCTCTGGAAACACCATATATTTT.

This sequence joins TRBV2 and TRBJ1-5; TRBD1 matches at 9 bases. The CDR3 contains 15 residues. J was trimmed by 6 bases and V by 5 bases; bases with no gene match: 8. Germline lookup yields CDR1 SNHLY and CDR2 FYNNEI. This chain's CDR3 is CASSKLQGAGQPQHF. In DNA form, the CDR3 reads TGTGCCAGCAGTAAACTACAGGGGGCCGGTCAGCCCCAGCATTTT.

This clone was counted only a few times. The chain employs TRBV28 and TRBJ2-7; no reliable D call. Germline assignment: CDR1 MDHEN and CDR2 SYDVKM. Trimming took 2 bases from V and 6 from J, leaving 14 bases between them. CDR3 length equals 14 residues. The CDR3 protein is CASSLDRQSGEQYF. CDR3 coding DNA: TGTGCCAGCAGTTTAGATAGACAATCAGGCGAGCAGTACTTC.

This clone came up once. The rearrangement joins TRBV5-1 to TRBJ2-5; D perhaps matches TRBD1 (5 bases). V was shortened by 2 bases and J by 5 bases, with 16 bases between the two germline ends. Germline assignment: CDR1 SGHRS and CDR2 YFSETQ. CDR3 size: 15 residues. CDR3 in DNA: TGCGCCAGCAGCTTAGGGCAGGGTGTCGCGGAGACCCAGTACTTC. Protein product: CASSLGQGVAETQYF.

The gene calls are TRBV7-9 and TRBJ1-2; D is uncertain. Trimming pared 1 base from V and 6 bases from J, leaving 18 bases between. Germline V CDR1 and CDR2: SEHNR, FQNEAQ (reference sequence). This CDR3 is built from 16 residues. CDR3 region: CASSLGVDGRTDGYTF. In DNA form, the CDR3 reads TGTGCCAGCAGCTTAGGGGTGGATGGACGGACGGATGGCTACACCTTC.

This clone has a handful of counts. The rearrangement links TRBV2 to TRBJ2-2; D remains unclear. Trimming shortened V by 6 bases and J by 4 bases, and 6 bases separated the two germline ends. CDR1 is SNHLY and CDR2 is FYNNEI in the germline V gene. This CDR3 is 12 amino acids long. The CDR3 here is CASRSLTGELFF. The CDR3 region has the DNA TGTGCCAGCAGAAGTCTCACCGGGGAGCTGTTTTTT.

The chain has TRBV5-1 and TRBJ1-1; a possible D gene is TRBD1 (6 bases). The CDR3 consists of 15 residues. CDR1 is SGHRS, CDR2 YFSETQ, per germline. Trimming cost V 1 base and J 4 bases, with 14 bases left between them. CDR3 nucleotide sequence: TGCGCCAGCAGCTTGCTTGGGGGCAGGGGCACTGAAGCTTTCTTT. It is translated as CASSLLGGRGTEAFF.

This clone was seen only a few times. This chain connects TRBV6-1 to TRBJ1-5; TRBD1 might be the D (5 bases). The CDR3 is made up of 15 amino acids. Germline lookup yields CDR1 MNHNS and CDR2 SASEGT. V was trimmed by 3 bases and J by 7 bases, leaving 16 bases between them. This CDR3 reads CASSDMMGGGQPQHF. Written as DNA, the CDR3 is TGTGCCAGCAGTGATATGATGGGGGGTGGCCAGCCCCAGCATTTT.

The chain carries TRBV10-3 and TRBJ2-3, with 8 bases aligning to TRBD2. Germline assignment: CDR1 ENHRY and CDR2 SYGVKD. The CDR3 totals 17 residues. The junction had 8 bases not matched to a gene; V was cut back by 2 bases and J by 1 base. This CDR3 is CAISERQAGEGTDTQYF. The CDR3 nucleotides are TGTGCCATCAGTGAGAGGCAAGCGGGAGAGGGCACAGATACGCAGTATTTT.

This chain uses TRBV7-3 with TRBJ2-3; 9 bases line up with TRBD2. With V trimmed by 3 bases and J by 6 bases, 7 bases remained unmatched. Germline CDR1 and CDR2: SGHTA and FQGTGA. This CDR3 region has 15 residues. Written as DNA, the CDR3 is TGTGCCAGCAGCTTTAGCGGGAGCAGTTGGGATACGCAGTATTTT. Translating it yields CASSFSGSSWDTQYF.